A selection of T cell receptor beta chains follows, all from one sample in a study of beta chain features in type 1 diabetes. Measured with immunoSEQ multiplex PCR; TCRdb has only the in-frame clones, and not every one. The sample holds 140,000 to 150,000 clones, roughly a tenth seen once. The sample comprised naive CD4+ T cells from blood. The source of these receptors is a man in his late teens or twenties in good health. The CDR3 runs from the conserved cysteine through the conserved F or W. Each record gives: J gene, clone size, D gene, V gene, CDR3 protein, CDR3 DNA. The D gene is left open where the match is weak. Clone size is given for some rows only: seen once, a few or many times, or a class if the clone is expanded.

TRBJ2-3	few	TRBD2	TRBV2	CASRPGLATTDTQYF	TGTGCCAGCAGGCCAGGACTAGCGACGACAGATACGCAGTATTTT
TRBJ2-7	many	.	TRBV5-1	CASRDSSYEQYF	TGCGCCAGCAGAGACTCGTCCTACGAGCAGTACTTC
TRBJ2-2	.	TRBD1	TRBV18	CASSPGTGRPQDTGELFF	TGTGCCAGCTCACCAGGGACAGGAAGACCCCAAGACACCGGGGAGCTGTTTTTT
TRBJ1-3	.	.	TRBV11-2	CASSSIPGGNTIYF	TGTGCCAGCAGCTCTATCCCAGGGGGAAACACCATATATTTT
TRBJ2-5	few	TRBD1	TRBV5-6	CASSIRQQGAQETQYF	TGTGCCAGCAGCATTCGTCAACAGGGGGCCCAAGAGACCCAGTACTTC
TRBJ2-7	few	.	TRBV9	CASSVEQSSYEQYF	TGTGCCAGCAGCGTAGAACAGTCCTCCTACGAGCAGTACTTC
TRBJ2-1	.	TRBD2	TRBV5-1	CASSSLAGAYNEQFF	TGCGCCAGCAGCTCCCTAGCGGGTGCCTACAATGAGCAGTTCTTC
TRBJ2-3	.	.	TRBV7-3	CASSPGDSTDTQYF	TGTGCCAGCAGTCCGGGGGATAGCACAGATACGCAGTATTTT
TRBJ2-3	.	.	TRBV7-9	CAGGSSSTDTQYF	TGTGCTGGGGGCAGTTCTAGCACAGATACGCAGTATTTT
TRBJ1-1	few	TRBD1	TRBV19	CASSPTRTGWYTEAFF	TGTGCCAGTAGTCCGACACGGACAGGGTGGTACACTGAAGCTTTCTTT
TRBJ2-1	few	TRBD1	TRBV9	CASSVDRGEQFF	TGTGCCAGCAGCGTAGACAGGGGTGAGCAGTTCTTC
TRBJ2-5	.	.	TRBV7-7	CASSRGTTGETQYF	TGTGCCAGCAGCCGCGGGACTACAGGGGAGACCCAGTACTTC
TRBJ2-7	.	TRBD1	TRBV11-2	CASSPRPGTASYEQYF	TGTGCCAGCAGCCCGCGCCCCGGGACAGCTTCCTACGAGCAGTACTTC
TRBJ2-3	.	.	TRBV7-6	CASSPPVATDTQYF	TGTGCCAGCAGCCCCCCCGTGGCCACAGATACGCAGTATTTT
TRBJ2-7	many	TRBD1	TRBV6-6	CASNPRDRGFHEQYF	TGTGCCAGCAACCCCCGGGACAGGGGGTTCCACGAGCAGTACTTC
TRBJ1-5	.	.	TRBV7-2	CASSLGTVNQPQHF	TGTGCCAGCAGCTTAGGAACAGTCAATCAGCCCCAGCATTTT
TRBJ1-3	.	.	TRBV4-1	CASSQDGGGFNTIYF	TGCGCCAGCAGCCAAGATGGGGGGGGGTTTAACACCATATATTTT
TRBJ2-3	.	TRBD2	TRBV18	CASSPLSGGGTDTQYF	TGTGCCAGCTCACCGCTGAGCGGGGGAGGCACAGATACGCAGTATTTT
TRBJ2-2	.	TRBD1	TRBV18	CASSPGQGEAEELFF	TGTGCCAGCTCACCGGGACAGGGGGAGGCCGAGGAGCTGTTTTTT
TRBJ1-5	few	.	TRBV4-3	CASSPRTGSPQHF	TGCGCCAGCAGCCCCAGAACAGGGTCACCCCAGCATTTT
TRBJ2-3	.	.	TRBV5-6	CASSLAPDTQYF	TGTGCCAGCAGCTTGGCCCCGGATACGCAGTATTTT
TRBJ2-3	few	.	TRBV30	CAWSPWVEADTQYF	TGTGCCTGGAGTCCGTGGGTGGAGGCAGATACGCAGTATTTT
TRBJ1-2	.	.	TRBV19	CALRGREEGYTF	TGTGCCCTTAGGGGCAGGGAGGAGGGCTACACCTTC
TRBJ2-3	few	.	TRBV7-8	CASSQQRAGTDTQYF	TGTGCCAGCAGCCAACAAAGGGCGGGGACAGATACGCAGTATTTT